These 19 T cell receptor beta chains share one sample of origin, sequenced in a study of blood T cell repertoires in COVID-19. Here immunoSEQ multiplex PCR was the method, and the copy in TCRdb shows in-frame clones only, minus some. The top ten hold roughly an eighth of the sample, which has some 120,000 clones, more than 80% seen once. Sequencing was performed on peripheral blood. The receptors here all came from a woman aged 60 to 75 with acute or convalescent COVID-19.

The chain links TRBV7-9 to TRBJ1-2; D call uncertain. CDR3 length: 13 residues. Germline V gives CDR1 SEHNR, CDR2 FQNEAQ (reference sequence). V lost 5 bases and J 3 bases, leaving 10 bases between the germline ends. CDR3 residues: CASSPGADYGYTF. In nucleotides, the CDR3 is TGTGCCAGCAGCCCCGGTGCGGACTATGGCTACACCTTC. The full variable domain, rest sourced from reference TRBV7-9 and TRBJ1-2, is DTGVSQNPRHKITKRGQNVTFRCDPISEHNRLYWYRQTLGQGPEFLTYFQNEAQLEKSRLLSDRFSAERPKGSFSTLEIQRTEQGDSAMYLCASSPGADYGYTFGSGTRLTVV.

The chain has TRBV19 and TRBJ1-4, with a tentative D call TRBD1 (6 bases). The germline V gene has CDR1 LNHDA and CDR2 SQIVND (reference sequence). Between the trimmed V and J ends, which lost 1 base and 5 bases, there was a span of 11 bases. The CDR3 totals 15 residues. CDR3 DNA: TGTGCCAGTAGTATAGGGGGGGGGCCGAATGAAAAACTGTTTTTT. Protein: CASSIGGGPNEKLFF.

J is TRBJ2-6 and V is TRBV10-3, with TRBD1 as a possible D gene (6 bases). Deletions cut 2 bases from V and 0 bases from J, with 23 bases between. The CDR3 runs to 21 residues. CDR1 is ENHRY, CDR2 SYGVKD, per germline. This chain's CDR3 is CAISENPGRGKVGSGANVLTF. The CDR3 bases are TGTGCCATCAGTGAGAACCCGGGTAGGGGGAAGGTGGGCTCTGGGGCCAACGTCCTGACTTTC.

The chain carries TRBV5-1 and TRBJ2-3; unclear D gene. Germline V gene lookup returns CDR1 SGHRS and CDR2 YFSETQ. The CDR3 is 14 residues long. V gave up 0 bases and J gave up 0 bases, with 5 bases separating them. DNA of the CDR3: TGCGCCAGCAGCTTGGAGGAGAGCACAGATACGCAGTATTTT. Protein sequence: CASSLEESTDTQYF.

This clone was recorded once. The gene calls are TRBV27 and TRBJ1-1; TRBD1 matches at 7 bases. The V and J ends lost 6 bases and 2 bases, in that order; junction bases with no gene match: 12. Germline V gene lookup returns CDR1 MNHEY and CDR2 SMNVEV (reference sequence). The CDR3 consists of 16 residues. The DNA of the CDR3 is TGTGCCAGCAGACGAGGCTACGGGACAGCTAACACTGAAGCTTTCTTT. Amino acid sequence: CASRRGYGTANTEAFF.

As DNA, the CDR3 is TGTGCCAGCTCACGAAGTACAGGGGAAAACTATGGCTACACCTTC. Translating gives CASSRSTGENYGYTF. The chain couples TRBV18 to TRBJ1-2; 7 bases map to TRBD1. V lost 4 bases to trimming and J lost 2 bases; unmatched junction nucleotides: 7. This CDR3 spans 15 amino acids. CDR1 is KGHSH and CDR2 is LQKENI in the germline V gene. The whole variable domain, filled in from reference TRBV18 and TRBJ1-2, reads NAGVMQNPRHLVRRRGQEARLRCSPMKGHSHVYWYRQLPEEGLKFMVYLQKENIIDESGMPKERFSAEFPKEGPSILRIQQVVRGDSAAYFCASSRSTGENYGYTFGSGTRLTVV.

The chain links TRBV6-5 to TRBJ1-5; D is ambiguous. With 6 bases removed from V and 3 bases from J, the gap between germline ends came to 12 bases. Germline lookup yields CDR1 MNHEY and CDR2 SVGAGI. The length of the CDR3 is 14 residues. Here the CDR3 reads CASRAGRNNQPQHF. Here the CDR3 DNA reads TGTGCCAGCAGAGCCGGGAGGAACAATCAGCCCCAGCATTTT.

The chain carries TRBV24-1 and TRBJ2-2, with 7 bases that match TRBD1. This CDR3 spans 12 amino acids. In germline, CDR1 is KGHDR, CDR2 SFDVKD. J gave up 6 bases and V 8 bases, and 2 bases lay outside the gene matches. CDR3 residues: CATKGQAGELFF. DNA for the CDR3: TGTGCCACCAAAGGACAGGCCGGGGAGCTGTTTTTT.

The chain combines TRBV9 with TRBJ2-2, with D possibly matching TRBD1 (6 bases). The germline V gene encodes CDR1 SGDLS and CDR2 YYNGEE. V lost 0 bases to trimming and J lost 8 bases, with 17 bases between them. The CDR3 consists of 16 residues. CDR3 DNA: TGTGCCAGCAGCGTAGCGTCTTTAACAGGGTTAGGGGAGCTGTTTTTT. It codes for CASSVASLTGLGELFF.

The chain joins TRBV5-5 to TRBJ1-2; D uncertain. Deletions cut 5 bases from V and 8 bases from J, with 16 bases between. The CDR3 length is 13 residues. Germline lookup yields CDR1 SGHKS and CDR2 YYEKEE (reference sequence). CDR3 sequence: CASRGDRVEGYTF. The CDR3, as DNA: TGTGCCAGCAGGGGTGACCGGGTTGAGGGCTACACCTTC.

The chain recombines TRBV7-6 with TRBJ1-6, with D possibly matching TRBD1 (6 bases). Germline CDR1 is SGHVS and CDR2 is FNYEAQ. Trimming shortened V by 0 bases and J by 8 bases, and 11 bases separated the two germline ends. CDR3 length equals 15 residues. CDR3 nucleotide sequence: TGTGCCAGCAGCTTAGCCCCGGGACACTATTCACCCCTCCACTTT. It yields the protein CASSLAPGHYSPLHF. Based on the CDR3 plus reference TRBV7-6 and TRBJ1-6, the full variable domain is GAGVSQSPRYKVTKRGQDVALRCDPISGHVSLYWYRQALGQGPEFLTYFNYEAQQDKSGLPNDRFSAERPEGSISTLTIQRTEQRDSAMYRCASSLAPGHYSPLHFGNGTRLTVT.

In its sample, this clone was seen a few times. The gene calls are TRBV24-1 and TRBJ1-2; 7 positions match TRBD1. Germline V CDR1 and CDR2: KGHDR, SFDVKD. The CDR3 extends over 15 amino acids. V was pared by 4 bases and J by 2 bases, with 6 bases of the junction left unmatched. The CDR3 DNA reads as TGTGCCACCAGTGACCCGGGACAGCAGAACTATGGCTACACCTTC. Amino acids: CATSDPGQQNYGYTF.

This clone is a singleton in its sample. V usage is TRBV7-8 and J usage is TRBJ1-6, with a tentative D call TRBD1 (6 bases). Germline CDR1 is SGHVS and CDR2 is FQNEAQ. This CDR3 is 14 amino acids long. Trimming shortened V by 3 bases and J by 10 bases, and 13 bases separated the two germline ends. CDR3 nucleotides: TGTGCCAGCAGCTTCGACAGGCAGCGATCACCCCTCCACTTT. It encodes CASSFDRQRSPLHF.

V usage is TRBV7-9 and J usage is TRBJ2-7; TRBD1 aligns across 7 bases. This CDR3 region has 15 residues. The germline gives CDR1 SEHNR, CDR2 FQNEAQ (reference sequence). The junction had 7 bases not matched to a gene; V was cut back by 0 bases and J by 5 bases. DNA of the CDR3: TGTGCCAGCAGCTTAGCCGGTCTCAGGGGGAACGAGCAGTACGTC. Its translation: CASSLAGLRGNEQYV.

This clone was observed once. CDR3 amino acids: CAWRTYDRGVGYTF. The CDR3 bases are TGTGCCTGGAGGACCTACGACAGGGGGGTTGGCTACACCTTC. The rearrangement uses TRBV30 and TRBJ1-2; 9 bases map to TRBD1. Per germline, CDR1 GTSNPN and CDR2 SVGIG (reference sequence). With V trimmed by 3 bases and J by 7 bases, 9 bases remained unmatched. The CDR3 has 14 amino acids.

This chain connects TRBV4-2 to TRBJ1-1; 7 positions agree with TRBD1. CDR3 length: 19 residues. J was trimmed by 3 bases and V by 1 base; bases with no gene match: 17. Germline V gene lookup returns CDR1 LGHNA and CDR2 YNFKEQ. The CDR3 bases are TGTGCCAGCAGCCAAGCGTTTTTTCCCCGAGGGGGCGCGGACACTGAAGCTTTCTTT. It yields the protein CASSQAFFPRGGADTEAFF.

This sequence joins TRBV27 and TRBJ1-2, with no clear D. The germline V gene encodes CDR1 MNHEY and CDR2 SMNVEV (reference sequence). The CDR3 spans 13 residues. V lost 3 bases to trimming and J lost 1 base, with 6 bases between them. The CDR3 DNA follows: TGTGCCAGCAGTTTCTCGAGTAACTATGGCTACACCTTC. Its translation is CASSFSSNYGYTF.

The V and J genes are TRBV12-3 or TRBV12-4 and TRBJ2-1, with TRBD2 matching 7 bases. The CDR3 runs 13 residues. Trimming at V came to 6 bases and at J to 5 bases, leaving 4 bases not matched to a gene. CDR3 sequence (DNA): TGTGCCAGCAGGGGAGGGGTAGACAATGAGCAGTTCTTC. This translates into CASRGGVDNEQFF.

This clone was seen only once. The V and J genes are TRBV29-1 and TRBJ2-7, with D possibly being TRBD1 (9 bases). This CDR3 has 15 amino acids. CDR1 and CDR2 (germline): SQVTM, ANQGSEA. V was clipped by 7 bases and J by 5 bases, with 24 bases between them. The CDR3 coding sequence is TGCAGCGCCTTCCGGGGGGGGACAGGGTTCAACGAGCAGTACTTC. This codes for CSAFRGGTGFNEQYF.